This TCR beta chain was captured in a study of blood T cell repertoires in COVID-19. Study context: Sources were T cells, B-cell-depleted T cells, or PBMCs; the material itself was cDNA or gDNA.

V was trimmed by 4 bases and J by 10 bases, leaving 15 bases between them. The CDR3 sequence is 13 residues long. Per the authors' pipeline: Cell counts per sample came from amplifying reference gene primers. Here immunoSEQ multiplex PCR was the method, and the copy in TCRdb shows in-frame clones only, minus some. D and trimming were read from the DNA, whereas the V and J calls and clone size are those reported in that table. The table lists 210,000 or so clones, 90% of them singletons, with 0.62% in the top ten. The J gene is TRBJ2-3, the V gene TRBV12-3 or TRBV12-4; a weak D match, TRBD2 (5 bases). Material: peripheral blood. The clonotype comes from a man between 50 and 59 years old with acute or convalescent COVID-19. The CDR3 spells CASSSGISRAQYF. CDR3 DNA: TGTGCCAGCAGTTCCGGGATCTCGCGTGCGCAGTATTTT.